A single T cell receptor beta chain is shown here with its context. This CDR3 is 14 amino acids long. Trimming removed 5 bases from V and 6 bases from J, with 13 bases in between. Germline CDR1 MNHEY, CDR2 SVGAGI. These data come from a study of T-cell memory formation after mild COVID-19. Study in general: Among the donors, TCR clusters were largely specific to each donor.

TCRdb recomputed calls from the 5' RACE reads with MiXCR, one row per CDR3 protein. The sample includes 200,000 to 250,000 distinct CDR3 sequences, 9% to 10% of them seen just once. Sequenced sample: PBMCs or a T cell subset sorted from them (not recorded which). The receptor was derived from a man aged 18 to 29 who had mild COVID-19 (a few samples of this study predate the infection). Cell type and time point are not known. V is TRBV6-5 and J is TRBJ2-2; D ambiguous. The DNA of the CDR3 is TGTGCCAGCAGTACCCGGCCTGGGCCCGGGGAGCTGTTTTTT. It encodes CASSTRPGPGELFF.